This record looks at one T cell receptor (beta chain) sequence and its context. This specimen comes from a study of control samples from healthy donors and cancer patients. TCRdb keeps only in-frame clones here, not all; method: immunoSEQ multiplex PCR. This sample has under 150,000 clones, with about 93% found just once. Germline V CDR1 and CDR2: SGHTA, FQGNSA. This CDR3 region has 13 residues. The germline V and J ends were trimmed by 2 bases and 9 bases, with 11 bases remaining between them. The rearrangement links TRBV7-2 to TRBJ1-5; possible D gene TRBD1, 5 bases. Sequenced material: blood. This sequence originates from a man aged 30 to 45 in good health. This chain's CDR3 is CASSLNRPGPQHF. The CDR3 region has the DNA TGTGCCAGCAGCTTAAACAGGCCCGGGCCCCAGCATTTT.